Below, 31 T cell receptor beta chains from the same sample are listed, as sequenced in a study of T cell repertoires in cytomegalovirus infection (dated by TCRdb to between 2017 and 2020). The treatment or condition label corresponds to: in vitro stimulation with specific CMV peptide epitopes to enrich CMV-specific T cells. These receptors are not linked to any known antigen. Reads for this sample came from an Illumina HiSeq 1500. TCRdb trimmed public reads at Q25 via fastp, called clones via MiXCR and kept in-frame beta chains. Records with the same CDR3 protein are collapsed into one entry carrying the most frequent genes and DNA. The sample table contains approximately 300,000 distinct CDR3 sequences; only one count was recorded for 20% to 25% of them. Of the sample, about 14% is held by the ten largest clones. The sample was cultured PBMCs, taken from culture after CMV antigen stimulation. Receptors were obtained from a human donor in good health (CMV status not recorded). Some clones in this sample may be carry-over from other donors' samples.

This clonotype has a count of ten or more. The gene calls are TRBV12-3 or TRBV12-4 and TRBJ2-2; possibly TRBD1 for D (5 bases). There are 14 residues in the CDR3. V lost 4 bases and J lost 1, with 7 bases in between. DNA of the CDR3: TGTGCCAGCAGTTGGACACTGAACACCGGGGAGCTGTTTTTT. Translated, it gives CASSWTLNTGELFF.

This clonotype was detected ten times or more. The chain employs TRBV7-2 and TRBJ2-7; TRBD2 aligns across 11 bases. The J segment lost 1 base and the V segment lost 4 bases, leaving 9 bases of the junction unmatched. The CDR3 is 17 amino acids. Germline CDR1 SGHTA, CDR2 FQGNSA. The DNA for the CDR3 is TGTGCCAGCAGCTCAATAGCGGGAGGGCCCTTATCCTACGAGCAGTACTTC. Its protein product is CASSSIAGGPLSYEQYF.

This clonotype was seen a few times. V usage is TRBV12-3 or TRBV12-4 and J usage is TRBJ1-1, with D possibly matching TRBD1 (5 bases). The V end lost 6 bases, the J end lost 1 base, and 9 bases lay between the germline ends. The CDR3 runs 13 residues. CDR3 sequence (DNA): TGTGCCAGCAGAAGGGGACGGAACACTGAAGCTTTCTTT. Its protein product is CASRRGRNTEAFF.

The chain is built from TRBV19 and TRBJ1-1, with a possible D match to TRBD1 (5 bases). CDR1 is LNHDA and CDR2 is SQIVND in the germline V gene (reference sequence). The ends were cut back, 9 bases at V and 1 base at J, with 15 bases in the middle. The CDR3 totals 14 residues. The CDR3 here is CASETGTANTEAFF. CDR3 DNA: TGTGCCAGCGAGACCGGGACGGCGAACACTGAAGCTTTCTTT.

The chain has TRBV10-3 and TRBJ2-7, with 10 bases fitting TRBD1. The CDR3 loop spans 16 amino acids. The junction had 10 bases not matched to a gene; V was cut back by 5 bases and J by 3 bases. The germline gives CDR1 ENHRY, CDR2 SYGVKD. CDR3 in amino acids: CAISSARDRGVYEQYF. In DNA, the CDR3 is TGTGCCATCAGTTCCGCACGGGACAGGGGAGTCTACGAGCAGTACTTC.

The J gene is TRBJ1-6, the V gene TRBV2; 12 bases are shared with TRBD1. The CDR3 length is 15 residues. From germline, CDR1 is SNHLY and CDR2 FYNNEI. J was trimmed by 10 bases and V by 6 bases; bases with no gene match: 7. The CDR3 reads CASRRDRGRGSPLHF. The CDR3 DNA reads TGTGCCAGCAGACGGGACAGGGGGCGCGGGTCACCCCTCCACTTT.

This rearrangement joins TRBV19 to TRBJ1-2, with TRBD1 matching 7 bases. Trimming cost V 9 bases and J 2 bases; bases outside gene matches: 3. This CDR3 region has 12 residues. Germline CDR1 is LNHDA and CDR2 is SQIVND (reference sequence). CDR3 loop: CASQQGNYGYTF. CDR3 bases: TGTGCCAGCCAACAGGGGAACTATGGCTACACCTTC.

The chain couples TRBV18 to TRBJ2-7; no firm D call. The germline V gene has CDR1 KGHSH and CDR2 LQKENI. The CDR3 contains 14 residues. Trimming took off 0 bases at V and 3 bases at J, with 9 bases between the two ends. CDR3 DNA sequence: TGTGCCAGCTCACCACCTTTCGGAAACTACGAGCAGTACTTC. This gives the protein CASSPPFGNYEQYF.

The chain recombines TRBV19 with TRBJ2-3; the D gene is possibly TRBD2 (6 bases). The V gene lost 5 bases and the J gene lost 6 bases, with 18 bases spanning the gap. The germline CDR1 and CDR2 sequences are LNHDA and SQIVND (reference sequence). This CDR3 is built from 15 residues. CDR3 residues: CASSRTTNRGDTQYF. The DNA for the CDR3 is TGTGCCAGTAGTCGGACTACCAACCGTGGGGATACGCAGTATTTT. Using reference TRBV19 and TRBJ2-3 for the parts outside the CDR3, the full variable domain is DGGITQSPKYLFRKEGQNVTLSCEQNLNHDAMYWYRQDPGQGLRLIYYSQIVNDFQKGDIAEGYSVSREKKESFPLTVTSAQKNPTAFYLCASSRTTNRGDTQYFGPGTRLTVL.

The chain carries TRBV10-3 and TRBJ2-7, with TRBD2 as a possible D gene (6 bases). The CDR3 is 18 amino acids. V was clipped by 0 bases and J by 5 bases, with 23 bases between them. Per germline, CDR1 ENHRY and CDR2 SYGVKD. The CDR3 DNA is TGTGCCATCAGTGAGTCCCTTATTGGCGGGACCCTTCGGGACGAGCAGTACTTC. Its translation is CAISESLIGGTLRDEQYF.

This clonotype showed up just once. The chain carries TRBV6-2 or TRBV6-3 and TRBJ1-1, with D possibly being TRBD1 (6 bases). CDR1 MNHEY and CDR2 SVGEGT come from the germline V gene. V lost 6 bases, J lost 1 base, and 18 bases lay in between. The CDR3 is 16 amino acids. CDR3 DNA sequence: TGTGCCAGCAGCTCCCCGGGCTGGGACAAGAACACTGAAGCTTTCTTT. Its protein is CASSSPGWDKNTEAFF.

This clonotype appeared many times. The chain carries TRBV11-1 and TRBJ2-1; 9 nucleotides line up with TRBD2. The CDR3 runs 15 residues. The germline gives CDR1 SGHAT, CDR2 FQDESV (reference sequence). J lost 12 bases, V lost 6 bases, and 15 bases had no gene match. CDR3 sequence reads: CASRQSLAGHAGQFF. The CDR3 DNA sequence: TGTGCCAGCAGGCAATCACTAGCGGGCCACGCGGGGCAGTTCTTC.

This clonotype was observed many times. The V gene is TRBV7-8, the J gene TRBJ2-1; TRBD2 matches at 10 bases. Germline V gives CDR1 SGHVS, CDR2 FQNEAQ. Trimming cost V 2 bases and J 5 bases; bases outside gene matches: 3. CDR3 length: 15 residues. The CDR3 reads CASSLSSGRNNEQFF. In nucleotides, the CDR3 is TGTGCCAGCAGCTTATCTAGCGGGAGAAACAATGAGCAGTTCTTC.

This clonotype was observed a few times. The chain uses TRBV12-3 or TRBV12-4 and TRBJ2-1; 8 bases fit TRBD2. The CDR3 is 15 amino acids. With V trimmed by 6 bases and J by 6 bases, 10 bases remained unmatched. Here the CDR3 DNA reads TGTGCCAGCAGCCCCCCCCCTAGCGGGTTCAATGAGCAGTTCTTC. It translates to CASSPPPSGFNEQFF.

This clonotype is a singleton in its sample. The rearrangement joins TRBV30 to TRBJ1-3; D not resolved. V lost 5 bases and J lost 0, with 8 bases in between. This CDR3 comprises 13 residues. Germline V gives CDR1 GTSNPN, CDR2 SVGIG (reference sequence). The CDR3 DNA reads TGTGCCTGGGGACTGAACTCTGGAAACACCATATATTTT. This encodes CAWGLNSGNTIYF.

This rearrangement joins TRBV6-1 to TRBJ2-1; 11 bases map to TRBD2. V trimming: 6 bases; J trimming: 0 bases; junction bases outside the gene matches: 4. The CDR3 loop spans 16 amino acids. Germline V gene lookup returns CDR1 MNHNS and CDR2 SASEGT. The CDR3 DNA reads TGTGCCAGCAGGGGACTAGCGGCTTACTCCTACAATGAGCAGTTCTTC. Protein sequence: CASRGLAAYSYNEQFF.

This clonotype was found a few times. The V call is TRBV6-2 or TRBV6-3, the J call TRBJ1-4, with D perhaps matching TRBD1 (5 bases). The germline gives CDR1 MNHEY, CDR2 SVGEGT. Trimming left V 6 bases short and J 0 bases short, with 11 bases between. The CDR3 is 15 residues long. The CDR3 DNA reads as TGTGCCAGCAGGTCTGGGGGATCAACTAATGAAAAACTGTTTTTT. It is translated as CASRSGGSTNEKLFF.

The table lists this clonotype with a few counts. The chain joins TRBV7-2 to TRBJ2-1, with D tentatively TRBD2 (6 bases). Trimming cost V 3 bases and J 1 base, with 19 bases left between them. The V gene's germline CDR1 is SGHTA and CDR2 FQGNSA. The CDR3 is 18 amino acids. In nucleotides, the CDR3 is TGTGCCAGCAGCTTCCTCCCGCAGCGGGTGAAGTCCTACAATGAGCAGTTCTTC. This gives the protein CASSFLPQRVKSYNEQFF.

The chain employs TRBV11-2 and TRBJ2-1, with 10 bases identical to TRBD2. The CDR3 has 17 residues. Germline values: CDR1 SGHAT, CDR2 FQNNGV. J lost 3 bases, V lost 0 bases, and 5 bases had no gene match. For the CDR3, the DNA is TGTGCCAGCAGCTTAGATCTCGGGACTAGCGACTACAATGAGCAGTTCTTC. It encodes CASSLDLGTSDYNEQFF.

This clonotype was seen only once. V and J are TRBV29-1 and TRBJ2-1; D unclear. V lost 4 bases to trimming and J lost 7 bases, with 11 bases between them. The CDR3 sequence is 12 residues long. In germline, CDR1 is SQVTM, CDR2 ANQGSEA. CDR3 DNA: TGCAGCGTTGTATGGCTTACGAATGAGCAGTTCTTC. Residues: CSVVWLTNEQFF.

V usage is TRBV30 and J usage is TRBJ2-4; the D gene is possibly TRBD2 (6 bases). V lost 8 bases and J lost 8, with 19 bases in between. Germline lookup yields CDR1 GTSNPN and CDR2 SVGIG (reference sequence). This CDR3 has 13 residues. In DNA, the CDR3 is TGTGCCGGGCTAGCGTCCTTGGGGGACATTCAGTACTTC. Its translation: CAGLASLGDIQYF.

This clonotype was counted many times. The chain employs TRBV7-2 and TRBJ2-1, with unresolved D. V dropped 1 base and J dropped 0 bases, with 7 bases sitting between them. CDR1 SGHTA and CDR2 FQGNSA come from the germline V gene. The CDR3 is 15 amino acids. The CDR3 spells CASSLEVSSYNEQFF. The CDR3 coding sequence is TGTGCCAGCAGCTTAGAGGTGAGCTCCTACAATGAGCAGTTCTTC. Full variable domain (rest looked up from reference TRBV7-2 and TRBJ2-1): GAGVSQSPSNKVTEKGKDVELRCDPISGHTALYWYRQSLGQGLEFLIYFQGNSAPDKSGLPSDRFSAERTGGSVSTLTIQRTQQEDSAVYLCASSLEVSSYNEQFFGPGTRLTVL.

The chain carries TRBV4-3 and TRBJ2-3, with TRBD1 identical over 8 bases. Per the germline V gene, CDR1 is LGHNA and CDR2 is YSLEER. J was trimmed by 4 bases and V by 2 bases; bases with no gene match: 2. CDR3 size: 14 residues. The CDR3 reads CASSQRTGPDTQYF. The CDR3 DNA is TGCGCCAGCAGCCAACGGACAGGGCCAGATACGCAGTATTTT.

V gene TRBV5-1 combines with J gene TRBJ2-7; TRBD1 agrees at 8 bases. CDR3 length: 14 amino acids. Germline V gives CDR1 SGHRS, CDR2 YFSETQ. With V trimmed by 0 bases and J by 5 bases, 4 bases remained unmatched. The CDR3 DNA is TGCGCCAGCAGCTTGGCCCAGGGGGCCAACGAGCAGTACTTC. It specifies CASSLAQGANEQYF. The variable domain in full, completed from reference TRBV5-1 and TRBJ2-7, reads KAGVTQTPRYLIKTRGQQVTLSCSPISGHRSVSWYQQTPGQGLQFLFEYFSETQRNKGNFPGRFSGRQFSNSRSEMNVSTLELGDSALYLCASSLAQGANEQYFGPGTRLTVT.

In this sample, this clonotype turned up a few times. The rearrangement uses TRBV7-2 and TRBJ2-1; TRBD2 might be the D (5 bases). Germline V CDR1 and CDR2: SGHTA, FQGNSA. V gave up 0 bases and J gave up 8 bases, with 17 bases separating them. The CDR3 runs to 16 residues. CDR3 protein: CASSLARATIGDEQFF. CDR3 nucleotides: TGTGCCAGCAGCTTAGCGCGGGCCACGATTGGGGATGAGCAGTTCTTC.

J is TRBJ2-7 and V is TRBV28; D uncertain. From germline, CDR1 is MDHEN and CDR2 SYDVKM. Trimming cost V 4 bases and J 3 bases, with 7 bases left between them. CDR3 size: 12 residues. The CDR3 DNA reads TGTGCCAGCAGTTCCTCGGACTACGAGCAGTACTTC. Its translation: CASSSSDYEQYF.

V and J are TRBV9 and TRBJ2-1; D gene ambiguous. The CDR3 is 14 residues long. Trimming removed 3 bases from V and 5 bases from J, with 12 bases in between. Germline V lookup: CDR1 SGDLS, CDR2 YYNGEE. This CDR3 is CASSAIDHNNEQFF. CDR3 bases: TGTGCCAGCAGCGCCATCGACCACAACAATGAGCAGTTCTTC.

A few counts support this clonotype. The chain links TRBV7-6 to TRBJ2-7; TRBD2 aligns across 12 bases. This CDR3 is 16 amino acids long. Germline loops: CDR1 SGHVS, CDR2 FNYEAQ. V shed 0 bases, J shed 2 bases, and the junction held 2 bases outside the gene matches. CDR3 protein: CASSLAPSGRAYEQYF. DNA for the CDR3: TGTGCCAGCAGCTTAGCGCCTAGCGGGAGGGCCTACGAGCAGTACTTC.

The genes are TRBV7-9 and TRBJ1-1; a weak D match, TRBD1 (5 bases). V was trimmed by 3 bases and J by 0 bases, leaving 17 bases between them. The germline CDR1 and CDR2 sequences are SEHNR and FQNEAQ (reference sequence). This CDR3 has 17 amino acids. This CDR3 is CASSFPRGGGVNTEAFF. The CDR3 DNA reads TGTGCCAGCAGCTTTCCGAGGGGCGGAGGGGTGAACACTGAAGCTTTCTTT.

There are a few counts of this clonotype. The J gene is TRBJ1-1, the V gene TRBV7-2; D is unclear. Trimming left V 5 bases short and J 0 bases short, with 10 bases between. Germline CDR1 is SGHTA and CDR2 is FQGNSA. The length of the CDR3 is 14 residues. The CDR3 spells CASSTYSLNTEAFF. In DNA, the CDR3 is TGTGCCAGCAGCACGTACAGCCTGAACACTGAAGCTTTCTTT.

In its sample, this clonotype was seen a few times. The V call is TRBV2, the J call TRBJ2-5; D may be TRBD1 or TRBD2 (5 bases each). The V and J ends lost 6 bases and 2 bases respectively, with 16 bases between them. The CDR3 has 15 amino acids. In germline, CDR1 is SNHLY, CDR2 FYNNEI. The CDR3 sequence is CASRPQSGPQETQYF. In nucleotides, the CDR3 is TGTGCCAGCAGACCCCAGTCGGGACCTCAAGAGACCCAGTACTTC. Full variable domain (remainder filled in from reference TRBV2 and TRBJ2-5): EPEVTQTPSHQVTQMGQEVILRCVPISNHLYFYWYRQILGQKVEFLVSFYNNEISEKSEIFDDQFSVERPDGSNFTLKIRSTKLEDSAMYFCASRPQSGPQETQYFGPGTRLLVL.